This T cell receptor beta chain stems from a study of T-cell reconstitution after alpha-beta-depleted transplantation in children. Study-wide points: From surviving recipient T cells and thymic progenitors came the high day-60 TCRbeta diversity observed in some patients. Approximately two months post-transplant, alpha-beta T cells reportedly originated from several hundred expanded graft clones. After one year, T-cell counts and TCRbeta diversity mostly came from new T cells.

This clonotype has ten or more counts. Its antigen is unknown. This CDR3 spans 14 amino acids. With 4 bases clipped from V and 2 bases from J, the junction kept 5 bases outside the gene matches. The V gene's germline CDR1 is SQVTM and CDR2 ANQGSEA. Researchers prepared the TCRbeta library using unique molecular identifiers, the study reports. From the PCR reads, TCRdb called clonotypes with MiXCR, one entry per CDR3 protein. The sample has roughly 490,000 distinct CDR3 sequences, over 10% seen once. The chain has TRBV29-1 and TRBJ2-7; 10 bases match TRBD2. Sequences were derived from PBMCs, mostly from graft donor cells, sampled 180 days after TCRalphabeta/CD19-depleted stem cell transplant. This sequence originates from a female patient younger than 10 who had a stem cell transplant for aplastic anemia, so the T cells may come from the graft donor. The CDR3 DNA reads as TGCAGCGTTGCTACTAGCGGGGCAACCTACGAGCAGTACTTC. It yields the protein CSVATSGATYEQYF.